Each of the 25 T cell receptor beta chains below was sequenced from the same sample in a study of T cell responses to AZD1222 COVID-19 vaccine listed by TCRdb under 2021. Libraries were made using the immunoSEQ multiplex PCR assay. This immuneACCESS table, as held by TCRdb, lists in-frame sequences with V and J called but not all clones. Of the missing ones, under half trace to an unresolved V gene in checked studies; the others have no known cause. This sample gives 150,000 or so clones in total; about 90% of them show up just once. The ten largest clones take up 5% of the sample. The time point label corresponds to: baseline before first vaccination. The specimen comprised peripheral blood, sampled on day 0 of AZD1222 vaccination. The receptors shown here come from an adult in good health.

The chain combines TRBV10-3 with TRBJ2-4; 8 bases map to TRBD2. Unmatched junction bases numbered 9, after V lost 0 bases and J lost 5 bases. CDR3 size: 17 residues. The germline CDR1 and CDR2 sequences are ENHRY and SYGVKD. The CDR3 sequence is CAISESPAAGDQNIQYF. The CDR3, as DNA: TGTGCCATCAGTGAGTCCCCCGCAGCGGGAGATCAAAACATTCAGTACTTC.

A single count supports this clone. The CDR3 region is CASSPKGGTGMNSPLHF. The DNA for the CDR3 is TGTGCCAGCAGTCCAAAGGGGGGGACAGGGATGAATTCACCCCTCCACTTT. V gene TRBV27 combines with J gene TRBJ1-6, with 9 bases that match TRBD1. V was pared by 5 bases and J by 7 bases, with 12 bases of the junction left unmatched. Germline V gives CDR1 MNHEY, CDR2 SMNVEV (reference sequence). There are 17 residues in the CDR3.

The chain recombines TRBV27 with TRBJ1-4, with 9 bases lining up with TRBD1. The CDR3 extends over 16 amino acids. V was pared by 4 bases and J by 4 bases, with 7 bases of the junction left unmatched. The germline V gene encodes CDR1 MNHEY and CDR2 SMNVEV (reference sequence). The CDR3 DNA follows: TGTGCCAGCAGTTCTAACAGGGGGCCGGGTAATGAAAAACTGTTTTTT. It is translated as CASSSNRGPGNEKLFF. The variable domain in full, completed from reference TRBV27 and TRBJ1-4, reads EAQVTQNPRYLITVTGKKLTVTCSQNMNHEYMSWYRQDPGLGLRQIYYSMNVEVTDKGDVPEGYKVSRKEKRNFPLILESPSPNQTSLYFCASSSNRGPGNEKLFFGSGTQLSVL.

V usage is TRBV4-2 and J usage is TRBJ2-1; 7 bases fit TRBD2. CDR3 length: 14 residues. Germline CDR1 and CDR2: LGHNA and YNFKEQ. With V trimmed by 4 bases and J by 6 bases, 6 bases remained unmatched. CDR3 sequence (DNA): TGTGCCAGCAGCCCGGGAGCGGGGATCAATGAGCAGTTCTTC. Its protein is CASSPGAGINEQFF.

This rearrangement joins TRBV7-2 to TRBJ2-5; D is unresolved. CDR1 is SGHTA, CDR2 FQGNSA, per germline. The germline V and J ends were trimmed by 5 bases and 4 bases, with 14 bases remaining between them. The length of the CDR3 is 14 residues. The CDR3 is CASSAFGAPETQYF. For the CDR3, the DNA is TGTGCCAGCAGCGCCTTTGGAGCCCCAGAGACCCAGTACTTC.

This clone was observed once. J is TRBJ1-6 and V is TRBV9; no clear D. Germline-derived CDR1 and CDR2 are SGDLS and YYNGEE. The CDR3 is 15 residues long. The germline V and J ends were trimmed by 1 base and 5 bases, with 10 bases remaining between them. The CDR3 bases are TGTGCCAGCAGCGTACAGGCCGCGGATAATTCACCCCTCCACTTT. Translating it yields CASSVQAADNSPLHF. The whole variable domain, remainder taken from reference TRBV9 and TRBJ1-6, is DSGVTQTPKHLITATGQRVTLRCSPRSGDLSVYWYQQSLDQGLQFLIQYYNGEERAKGNILERFSAQQFPDLHSELNLSSLELGDSALYFCASSVQAADNSPLHFGNGTRLTVT.

This clone came up once. V and J are TRBV4-3 and TRBJ2-2, with D perhaps being TRBD1 or TRBD2 (5 bases each). The length of the CDR3 is 18 residues. Trimming removed 0 bases at V and 5 bases at J, with 19 bases between. In germline, CDR1 is LGHNA, CDR2 YSLEER. As DNA, the CDR3 is TGCGCCAGCAGCCAAGACTGGGGGTTACCGGTCGGGACCGGGGAGCTGTTTTTT. This sequence encodes CASSQDWGLPVGTGELFF.

The rearrangement joins TRBV7-9 to TRBJ1-6; D remains unclear. Looked up from germline, CDR1 is SEHNR and CDR2 is FQNEAQ (reference sequence). Trimming shortened V by 1 base and J by 6 bases, and 10 bases separated the two germline ends. CDR3 length equals 15 residues. The CDR3 sequence is CASSLGGSGNSPLHF. DNA of the CDR3: TGTGCCAGCAGCTTAGGGGGTAGTGGTAATTCACCCCTCCACTTT. The variable domain in full, with the rest retrieved from reference TRBV7-9 and TRBJ1-6, is DTGVSQNPRHKITKRGQNVTFRCDPISEHNRLYWYRQTLGQGPEFLTYFQNEAQLEKSRLLSDRFSAERPKGSFSTLEIQRTEQGDSAMYLCASSLGGSGNSPLHFGNGTRLTVT.

This chain joins TRBV11-3 and TRBJ2-3; 11 nucleotides align to TRBD2. CDR1 is SGHNT and CDR2 is YENEEA in the germline V gene. CDR3 length: 17 amino acids. V lost 5 bases and J lost 0; bases outside the gene matches: 7. The CDR3 reads CASSGTSGGTSTDTQYF. The CDR3 DNA is TGTGCCAGCAGCGGGACTAGCGGTGGGACTAGCACAGATACGCAGTATTTT.

J is TRBJ1-2 and V is TRBV9; TRBD1 aligns across 12 bases. V was pared by 0 bases and J by 8 bases, with 5 bases of the junction left unmatched. The CDR3 is 15 residues long. Per the germline V gene, CDR1 is SGDLS and CDR2 is YYNGEE. In DNA, the CDR3 is TGTGCCAGCAGCGTAGCGGGACAGGGGGCGCGGGGCTACACCTTC. It yields the protein CASSVAGQGARGYTF. Filled out from reference TRBV9 and TRBJ1-2, the complete variable domain reads DSGVTQTPKHLITATGQRVTLRCSPRSGDLSVYWYQQSLDQGLQFLIQYYNGEERAKGNILERFSAQQFPDLHSELNLSSLELGDSALYFCASSVAGQGARGYTFGSGTRLTVV.

This rearrangement joins TRBV5-4 to TRBJ2-1, with 8 bases matching TRBD1. Germline CDR1 and CDR2: SGHNT and YYREEE (reference sequence). V lost 6 bases and J lost 0; bases outside the gene matches: 5. CDR3 length: 15 residues. The CDR3 nucleotides read TGTGCCAGCACGACAGGGGTCCCCTCCTACAATGAGCAGTTCTTC. This translates into CASTTGVPSYNEQFF.

The V and J genes are TRBV9 and TRBJ2-1; TRBD2 aligns across 14 bases. This CDR3 has 15 residues. Germline V lookup: CDR1 SGDLS, CDR2 YYNGEE. The ends lost 3 bases at V and 7 bases at J; junction bases unmatched: 3. Written as DNA, the CDR3 is TGTGCCAGCAGCGCGGGACTAGCGGGAGCGAATGAGCAGTTCTTC. This encodes CASSAGLAGANEQFF.

This rearrangement joins TRBV19 to TRBJ2-4; 11 nucleotides line up with TRBD2. The CDR3 sequence is 18 residues long. After removal of 1 base from V and 0 bases from J, the junction contained 5 bases not matched to a gene. Germline CDR1 reads LNHDA; CDR2 reads SQIVND (reference sequence). CDR3 DNA sequence: TGTGCCAGTAGTATAGTACGGCTAGCGGGAGGAGCCAAAAACATTCAGTACTTC. It codes for CASSIVRLAGGAKNIQYF.

The chain combines TRBV18 with TRBJ2-7, with 11 bases fitting TRBD1. The CDR3 has 17 residues. J was trimmed by 3 bases and V by 2 bases; bases with no gene match: 9. Looked up from germline, CDR1 is KGHSH and CDR2 is LQKENI. The CDR3 sequence is CASSPFVVGQGGYEQYF. The CDR3 bases are TGTGCCAGCTCACCATTCGTCGTGGGACAGGGGGGCTACGAGCAGTACTTC. Full variable domain (outside the CDR3, taken from reference TRBV18 and TRBJ2-7): NAGVMQNPRHLVRRRGQEARLRCSPMKGHSHVYWYRQLPEEGLKFMVYLQKENIIDESGMPKERFSAEFPKEGPSILRIQQVVRGDSAAYFCASSPFVVGQGGYEQYFGPGTRLTVT.

This chain joins TRBV27 and TRBJ2-7; a weak D match, TRBD1 (5 bases). V was clipped by 2 bases and J by 0 bases, with 8 bases between them. The germline V gene has CDR1 MNHEY and CDR2 SMNVEV (reference sequence). The CDR3 totals 14 residues. CDR3 coding DNA: TGTGCCAGCAGTTTAGGGCAGGGCTCCTACGAGCAGTACTTC. This gives the protein CASSLGQGSYEQYF.

The V and J genes are TRBV7-8 and TRBJ1-5, with D possibly TRBD1 on 5 matching bases. CDR3 length: 13 amino acids. V lost 5 bases, J lost 6 bases, and 11 bases lay in between. Per the germline V gene, CDR1 is SGHVS and CDR2 is FQNEAQ. The CDR3 protein is CASSADRRQPQHF. The CDR3 DNA follows: TGTGCCAGCAGCGCCGACAGACGTCAGCCCCAGCATTTT.

The rearrangement joins TRBV28 to TRBJ2-3; 9 nucleotides line up with TRBD2. The CDR3 spans 15 residues. The V gene end was trimmed by 6 bases and the J gene end by 3 bases; junction bases not matched to a gene: 7. Germline V gene data show CDR1 as MDHEN and CDR2 as SYDVKM. The CDR3: CASSFSGSGTDTQYF. CDR3 DNA sequence: TGTGCCAGCAGCTTTAGCGGGAGTGGGACAGATACGCAGTATTTT.

Written as DNA, the CDR3 is TGTGCCAGCAGCTTAGAGCGGGTGGTTAGCGGGACCCTCCAAGAGACCCAGTACTTC. It codes for CASSLERVVSGTLQETQYF. The chain combines TRBV7-9 with TRBJ2-5; TRBD2 agrees at 8 bases. This CDR3 has 19 residues. The junction had 14 bases not matched to a gene; V was cut back by 1 base and J by 1 base. Germline V lookup: CDR1 SEHNR, CDR2 FQNEAQ (reference sequence).

The table lists this clone with a few counts. The chain combines TRBV5-1 with TRBJ1-4; D uncertain. The ends were cut back, 0 bases at V and 6 bases at J, with 9 bases in the middle. CDR3 length: 14 amino acids. The germline V gene has CDR1 SGHRS and CDR2 YFSETQ. The CDR3 sequence: CASSLGGVDEKLFF. The CDR3 DNA reads TGCGCCAGCAGCTTGGGGGGTGTCGATGAAAAACTGTTTTTT.

In the case of this clone: Its ends do not fully match the called genes, so a read error is possible. The CDR3 loop is CASSLEVGTSNF. The CDR3 DNA reads TGTGCCAGCAGCTTAGAAGTTGGAACTTCTAACTTC. The chain links TRBV11-2 to TRBJ2-7; D call uncertain. The CDR3 runs to 12 residues. Germline V gene sequence: CDR1 SGHAT, CDR2 FQNNGV.

The table lists this clone with a count of one. The chain links TRBV7-9 to TRBJ2-7; the match to TRBD1 covers 11 bases. CDR3 size: 15 residues. V trimming: 5 bases; J trimming: 4 bases; junction bases outside the gene matches: 7. Germline values: CDR1 SEHNR, CDR2 FQNEAQ (reference sequence). The CDR3 nucleotides read TGTGCCAGCAGCCCTCGGACAGGGGGCGGTTACGAGCAGTACTTC. Its translation is CASSPRTGGGYEQYF.

This CDR3 reads CASSPRPEGSPLHF. CDR3 DNA sequence: TGTGCCAGCAGCCCAAGACCGGAGGGTTCACCCCTCCACTTT. This chain joins TRBV5-6 and TRBJ1-6; D is unclear. Trimming removed 4 bases at V and 9 bases at J, with 14 bases between. The CDR3 length is 14 residues. The germline V gene encodes CDR1 SGHDT and CDR2 YYEEEE.

The V call is TRBV6-2 or TRBV6-3, the J call TRBJ2-7; D gene ambiguous. The CDR3 spans 13 residues. Germline CDR1 is MNHEY and CDR2 is SVGEGT. V gave up 2 bases and J gave up 0 bases, with 5 bases separating them. Here the CDR3 DNA reads TGTGCCAGCAGTTACCGTCCCTCCTACGAGCAGTACTTC. Its translation: CASSYRPSYEQYF.

The chain employs TRBV11-2 and TRBJ2-5; D is undetermined. V lost 2 bases and J lost 3, with 19 bases in between. The CDR3 is 17 amino acids. The germline CDR1 and CDR2 sequences are SGHAT and FQNNGV. CDR3 sequence reads: CASSLPFGQEIKETQYF. The CDR3 bases are TGTGCCAGCAGCTTACCTTTCGGTCAGGAGATAAAAGAGACCCAGTACTTC.

J is TRBJ2-4 and V is TRBV7-2; weak D call: TRBD2 (6 bases). Deletions cut 5 bases from V and 1 base from J, with 9 bases between. Germline V CDR1 and CDR2: SGHTA, FQGNSA. This CDR3 has 14 residues. The CDR3, as DNA: TGTGCCAGCAGCCGGGACTTTGCCAAAAACATTCAGTACTTC. Translating gives CASSRDFAKNIQYF.